The 25 T cell receptor beta chains below were found in one sample sequenced in a study of OX40 agonist ivuxolimab in advanced cancers. Only in-frame clones appear in the TCRdb table, and some are missing; sequencing was by immunoSEQ multiplex PCR. Among around 60,000 clones listed, more than 65% were seen once. Sequenced material: CD4+ or CD8+ T cells sorted from blood, taken in a trial of the OX40 agonist ivuxolimab. The origin of the receptors is an adult with an advanced solid tumor such as melanoma, head and neck, liver or kidney cancer.

The chain couples TRBV27 to TRBJ2-7; 10 nucleotides line up with TRBD1. Germline trimming cut 5 bases from V and 5 bases from J; bases unmatched to any gene: 9. Germline V gene sequence: CDR1 MNHEY, CDR2 SMNVEV (reference sequence). There are 15 residues in the CDR3. The CDR3: CASSPAGTGANEQYF. CDR3 coding DNA: TGTGCCAGCAGTCCCGCCGGGACAGGGGCGAACGAGCAGTACTTC.

In its sample, this clone was seen a few times. CDR3 protein: CASSRPTGLGNQPQHF. The CDR3 DNA reads TGTGCCAGCAGCCGCCCGACAGGTTTAGGGAATCAGCCCCAGCATTTT. This chain joins TRBV5-8 and TRBJ1-5; TRBD1 might be the D (6 bases). The CDR3 contains 16 residues. V lost 4 bases, J lost 4 bases, and 18 bases lay in between. Germline values: CDR1 SGHTS, CDR2 YDEGEE.

The chain has TRBV5-1 and TRBJ1-2; D might be TRBD1 (6 bases). With 5 bases removed from V and 6 bases from J, the gap between germline ends came to 14 bases. This CDR3 is 13 amino acids long. The germline CDR1 and CDR2 sequences are SGHRS and YFSETQ. The CDR3 coding sequence is TGCGCCAGCAGTCAAGCAACAGGGAATGGCTACACCTTC. It yields the protein CASSQATGNGYTF. The full variable domain, its missing parts supplied by reference TRBV5-1 and TRBJ1-2, is KAGVTQTPRYLIKTRGQQVTLSCSPISGHRSVSWYQQTPGQGLQFLFEYFSETQRNKGNFPGRFSGRQFSNSRSEMNVSTLELGDSALYLCASSQATGNGYTFGSGTRLTVV.

The V call is TRBV18, the J call TRBJ1-1; unclear D gene. The CDR3 has 14 amino acids. Between the trimmed V and J ends, which lost 5 bases and 1 base, there was a span of 11 bases. Germline CDR1 reads KGHSH; CDR2 reads LQKENI. The CDR3 nucleotides are TGTGCCAGCTCAGCCGGACGGGGGAACACTGAAGCTTTCTTT. It codes for CASSAGRGNTEAFF.

The CDR3 loop reads CASTLTGINEKLFF. CDR3 nucleotides: TGTGCCAGCACCCTGACAGGGATAAATGAAAAACTGTTTTTT. The chain combines TRBV5-6 with TRBJ1-4; 7 bases fit TRBD1. The ends lost 6 bases at V and 5 bases at J; junction bases unmatched: 7. Germline CDR1 reads SGHDT; CDR2 reads YYEEEE. The CDR3 extends over 14 amino acids. The variable domain in full, completed from reference TRBV5-6 and TRBJ1-4, reads DAGVTQSPTHLIKTRGQQVTLRCSPKSGHDTVSWYQQALGQGPQFIFQYYEEEERQRGNFPDRFSGHQFPNYSSELNVNALLLGDSALYLCASTLTGINEKLFFGSGTQLSVL.

V gene TRBV4-3 combines with J gene TRBJ1-2; D perhaps matches TRBD1 (5 bases). The germline V gene encodes CDR1 LGHNA and CDR2 YSLEER. CDR3 length equals 14 residues. The V and J ends lost 0 bases and 4 bases respectively, with 9 bases between them. The CDR3 here is CASSQETVSYGYTF. CDR3 coding DNA: TGCGCCAGCAGCCAAGAGACAGTATCCTATGGCTACACCTTC.

V usage is TRBV5-1 and J usage is TRBJ2-3; D gene uncertain. V lost 0 bases and J 5 bases, leaving 13 bases between the germline ends. Germline V gene sequence: CDR1 SGHRS, CDR2 YFSETQ. CDR3 length: 15 amino acids. In DNA, the CDR3 is TGCGCCAGCAGCTTGGCTGGTCTACCCGGAGATACGCAGTATTTT. Its translation: CASSLAGLPGDTQYF.

The V call is TRBV18, the J call TRBJ2-7, with D perhaps being TRBD1 or TRBD2 (6 bases each). Germline V lookup: CDR1 KGHSH, CDR2 LQKENI. CDR3 length equals 14 residues. Trimming removed 5 bases from V and 1 base from J, with 12 bases in between. The CDR3 nucleotides are TGTGCCAGCTCATCGAGAGGGGGGTCCTACGAGCAGTACTTC. Residues: CASSSRGGSYEQYF.

This chain links TRBV6-1 with TRBJ2-5, with D perhaps matching TRBD1 or TRBD2 (5 bases each). The germline CDR1 and CDR2 sequences are MNHNS and SASEGT. V was shortened by 6 bases and J by 5 bases, with 19 bases between the two germline ends. The CDR3 contains 15 residues. The CDR3 nucleotides are TGTGCCAGCAGACGTCCGCAGGGCCCGGGGGAGACCCAGTACTTC. This sequence encodes CASRRPQGPGETQYF.

This clone showed up just a few times. The V gene is TRBV7-2, the J gene TRBJ2-1; 9 positions match TRBD2. The germline V gene encodes CDR1 SGHTA and CDR2 FQGNSA. The J segment lost 2 bases and the V segment lost 1 base, leaving 0 bases of the junction unmatched. This CDR3 has 15 amino acids. CDR3 DNA: TGTGCCAGCAGCTTAGGCGGGGGGGCCTACAATGAGCAGTTCTTC. It codes for CASSLGGGAYNEQFF.

This sequence joins TRBV6-1 and TRBJ1-5; D is perhaps TRBD1 (5 bases). From germline, CDR1 is MNHNS and CDR2 SASEGT. V was trimmed by 3 bases and J by 2 bases, leaving 26 bases between them. CDR3 size: 20 residues. CDR3 protein: CASSDAVPGRLEAGNQPQHF. The CDR3 region has the DNA TGTGCCAGCAGTGATGCCGTACCGGGACGCTTGGAAGCTGGCAATCAGCCCCAGCATTTT.

This clone was found a few times. This chain joins TRBV5-4 and TRBJ2-1; TRBD2 agrees at 12 bases. Germline V gives CDR1 SGHNT, CDR2 YYREEE (reference sequence). The CDR3 length is 15 residues. After removal of 2 bases from V and 8 bases from J, the junction contained 5 bases not matched to a gene. The CDR3 region is CASSLPSGGADEQFF. In nucleotides, the CDR3 is TGTGCCAGCAGCTTACCTAGCGGGGGGGCGGATGAGCAGTTCTTC.

The chain links TRBV5-6 to TRBJ1-4; TRBD1 agrees at 9 bases. Germline lookup yields CDR1 SGHDT and CDR2 YYEEEE. The length of the CDR3 is 15 residues. V shed 5 bases and J 10 bases; nucleotides not matched to a gene: 12. The CDR3 sequence: CASSRTTGGQGKLFF. Written as DNA, the CDR3 is TGTGCCAGCAGTCGAACGACAGGGGGGCAAGGAAAACTGTTTTTT.

The chain uses TRBV5-6 and TRBJ1-1; D gene uncertain. Looked up from germline, CDR1 is SGHDT and CDR2 is YYEEEE. This CDR3 comprises 13 residues. The V and J ends lost 0 bases and 4 bases respectively, with 7 bases between them. CDR3 sequence reads: CASSLAGPTEAFF. The DNA of the CDR3 is TGTGCCAGCAGCTTGGCGGGTCCCACTGAAGCTTTCTTT.

The V call is TRBV5-1, the J call TRBJ1-3, with TRBD1 as a possible D gene (5 bases). V shed 4 bases and J shed 0 bases, with 8 bases lying between them. The CDR3 sequence is 14 residues long. Germline CDR1 is SGHRS and CDR2 is YFSETQ. The CDR3 protein is CASSPGASGNTIYF. CDR3 in DNA: TGCGCCAGCAGCCCCGGGGCCTCTGGAAACACCATATATTTT.

The CDR3 protein is CAWSVGLSAATNEKLFF. The CDR3, as DNA: TGTGCCTGGAGTGTGGGTCTTTCCGCCGCAACTAATGAAAAACTGTTTTTT. The V and J genes are TRBV30 and TRBJ1-4; D is uncertain. Germline V gene lookup returns CDR1 GTSNPN and CDR2 SVGIG (reference sequence). Trimming stripped 0 bases from V and 0 bases from J, with 14 bases between. CDR3 length: 17 residues. The whole variable domain, filled in from reference TRBV30 and TRBJ1-4, reads SQTIHQWPATLVQPVGSPLSLECTVEGTSNPNLYWYRQAAGRGLQLLFYSVGIGQISSEVPQNLSASRPQDRQFILSSKKLLLSDSGFYLCAWSVGLSAATNEKLFFGSGTQLSVL.

V usage is TRBV9 and J usage is TRBJ1-3; the D is unclear. Germline lookup yields CDR1 SGDLS and CDR2 YYNGEE. There are 16 residues in the CDR3. The ends were cut back, 0 bases at V and 0 bases at J, with 10 bases in the middle. The CDR3 loop is CASSVDMGSSGNTIYF. CDR3 bases: TGTGCCAGCAGCGTAGATATGGGCTCCTCTGGAAACACCATATATTTT.

The chain couples TRBV5-8 to TRBJ1-1; TRBD1 matches at 9 bases. Germline V lookup: CDR1 SGHTS, CDR2 YDEGEE. V lost 3 bases and J lost 6; bases outside the gene matches: 6. The CDR3 extends over 14 amino acids. Written as DNA, the CDR3 is TGTGCCAGCAGCTGGGACAGGGCCTCCCCTGAAGCTTTCTTT. It specifies CASSWDRASPEAFF. The variable domain in full, completed from reference TRBV5-8 and TRBJ1-1, reads EAGVTQSPTHLIKTRGQQATLRCSPISGHTSVYWYQQALGLGLQFLLWYDEGEERNRGNFPPRFSGRQFPNYSSELNVNALELEDSALYLCASSWDRASPEAFFGQGTRLTVV.

The chain links TRBV28 to TRBJ2-7, with D possibly being TRBD1 or TRBD2 (5 bases each). Between the trimmed V and J ends, which lost 6 bases and 5 bases, there was a span of 17 bases. CDR1 and CDR2 from the germline V gene are MDHEN and SYDVKM. The CDR3 totals 14 residues. The CDR3 DNA is TGTGCCAGCAGACCCCGGGACCTCGGCGACGAGCAGTACTTC. Amino acid sequence: CASRPRDLGDEQYF.

In its sample, this clone was seen many times. V and J are TRBV27 and TRBJ1-1; tentative D call: TRBD1 (6 bases). CDR3 length: 13 amino acids. Germline V CDR1 and CDR2: MNHEY, SMNVEV (reference sequence). V dropped 4 bases and J dropped 4 bases, with 10 bases sitting between them. CDR3 coding DNA: TGTGCCAGCAGTTCCCAGGGGTTCACTGAAGCTTTCTTT. It encodes CASSSQGFTEAFF.

The chain combines TRBV5-1 with TRBJ2-7; 11 bases are shared with TRBD2. Germline V gives CDR1 SGHRS, CDR2 YFSETQ. The CDR3 totals 16 residues. Germline trimming cut 0 bases from V and 4 bases from J; bases unmatched to any gene: 6. CDR3 DNA sequence: TGCGCCAGCAGCTTGGCGTTAGCGGGAGGGCCATACGAGCAGTACTTC. Translation: CASSLALAGGPYEQYF.

This chain connects TRBV6-6 to TRBJ2-1; possible D gene TRBD2, 6 bases. Germline CDR1 reads MNHNY; CDR2 reads SVGAGI (reference sequence). The CDR3 extends over 15 amino acids. V lost 6 bases and J lost 0, with 12 bases in between. The chain's CDR3 is CASRGRGSSYNEQFF. The CDR3 coding sequence is TGTGCCAGCAGGGGGCGGGGAAGCTCCTACAATGAGCAGTTCTTC.

The genes are TRBV5-1 and TRBJ2-3; the D is unclear. V shed 0 bases and J shed 6 bases, with 8 bases lying between them. The V gene's germline CDR1 is SGHRS and CDR2 YFSETQ. The CDR3 has 13 amino acids. CDR3 residues: CASSLATDDTQYF. The DNA for the CDR3 is TGCGCCAGCAGCTTGGCCACCGACGATACGCAGTATTTT.

The chain has TRBV18 and TRBJ1-5, with unresolved D. Germline CDR1 is KGHSH and CDR2 is LQKENI. The germline V and J ends were trimmed by 6 bases and 2 bases, with 14 bases remaining between them. This CDR3 has 15 residues. The chain's CDR3 is CASSPGSGGNQPQHF. CDR3 sequence (DNA): TGTGCCAGCTCGCCAGGCTCTGGTGGCAATCAGCCCCAGCATTTT.

This clone came up a few times. V is TRBV27 and J is TRBJ1-2; 8 nucleotides match TRBD1. Per the germline V gene, CDR1 is MNHEY and CDR2 is SMNVEV (reference sequence). The trim removed 6 bases at V and 3 bases at J, leaving 12 bases unmatched. This CDR3 comprises 16 residues. CDR3 coding DNA: TGTGCCAGCAGCCAAAATGATCGGGACAGGCACTATGGCTACACCTTC. Protein sequence: CASSQNDRDRHYGYTF.